This TCR beta chain is drawn from a study of T cells in Graves' hyperthyroidism and ophthalmopathy. This CDR3 is built from 12 residues. Germline loops: CDR1 LNHDA, CDR2 SQIVND (reference sequence). Regions amplified from RNA transcripts were the TCR beta CDR3 regions. A first-round RT-PCR of the TCR CDR3 used the HTBI primer set. TCRdb re-called the multiplex PCR reads through MiXCR, storing one row per CDR3 protein. The profile shows about 380,000 distinct CDR3 sequences, approximately 18% of them singletons. As regards this clonotype: A read error may account for a junction end that differs from germline.

The V and J genes are TRBV19 and TRBJ2-5; D remains ambiguous. This clonotype was sampled from a man between 18 and 29 years old with Graves' ophthalmopathy. Sequences were obtained from blood. CDR3 nucleotides: TGTGCCAGTAAACTGGAAGTGAAGACTCAGTACTTC. Its protein is CASKLEVKTQYF. The full variable domain, rest sourced from reference TRBV19 and TRBJ2-5, is DGGITQSPKYLFRKEGQNVTLSCEQNLNHDAMYWYRQDPGQGLRLIYYSQIVNDFQKGDIAEGYSVSREKKESFPLTVTSAQKNPTAFYLCASKLEVKTQYFGPGTRLLVL.